Listed here is a single TCR beta chain. Its antigen is as yet unknown. This record belongs to a study of PD-1 blockade in classical Hodgkin lymphoma. Study-wide results and caveats: It was reported that newly diagnosed patients had less baseline TCR diversity than healthy donors. Reasons behind the repertoire differences stay unclear, perhaps disease activity or earlier therapy.

The CDR3 spans 15 residues. V lost 4 bases and J lost 0, with 12 bases in between. Germline V lookup: CDR1 MGHRA, CDR2 YSYEKL. Indicated time point: newly diagnosed, previously untreated cHL patient sample. The study isolated CD8+ T cells from thawed PBMCs by magnetic negative selection. The study compared against PBMCs from newly diagnosed, untreated classical Hodgkin lymphoma. The repertoire was sequenced with immunoSEQ multiplex PCR; TCRdb's copy has only in-frame clones and lacks some. The table records fewer than 10,000 clones, more than 85% of them present only once. Input material: CD8+ T cells from blood. The TCR sequence derives from a human donor with classical Hodgkin lymphoma. The rearrangement joins TRBV4-1 to TRBJ1-1; D is undetermined. For the CDR3, the DNA is TGCGCCAGCAGCCTTATCCACAGCTTGAACACTGAAGCTTTCTTT. Amino acids: CASSLIHSLNTEAFF.